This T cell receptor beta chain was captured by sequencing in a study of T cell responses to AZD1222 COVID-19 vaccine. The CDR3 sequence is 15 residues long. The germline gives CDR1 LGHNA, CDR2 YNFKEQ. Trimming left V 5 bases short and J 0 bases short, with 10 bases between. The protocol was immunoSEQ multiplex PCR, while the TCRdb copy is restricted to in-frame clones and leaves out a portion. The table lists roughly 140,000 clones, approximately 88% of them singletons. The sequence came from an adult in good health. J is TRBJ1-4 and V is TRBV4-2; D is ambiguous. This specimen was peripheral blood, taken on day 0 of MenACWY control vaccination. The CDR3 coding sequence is TGTGCCAGCAGCGAGACCTTTTCAACTAATGAAAAACTGTTTTTT. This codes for CASSETFSTNEKLFF.